This TCR beta chain derives from a study of blood T cell repertoires in COVID-19. Turning to the study itself: COVID-19 samples, acute and convalescent, were from the United States, Italy and Spain. The analysed material was cDNA or gDNA that came from T cells, B-cell-depleted T cells, or PBMCs.

Methods used by the authors: Estimates of nucleated cell counts were drawn from the amplification of reference gene primers. The table came from immunoSEQ multiplex PCR; TCRdb's copy has only in-frame clones and leaves some out. That table supplies the V and J calls and clone size; D and trimming were determined from the DNA. The profile shows about 80,000 clones, over 75% of them singletons. Sequenced: peripheral blood. The sequence derives from an older man with acute or convalescent COVID-19.

The CDR3 loop is CASSQDSGSSSYNEQFF. DNA of the CDR3: TGCGCCAGCAGCCAAGATTCGGGGAGTAGCTCCTACAATGAGCAGTTCTTC. The rearrangement links TRBV4-1 to TRBJ2-1; D possibly corresponds to TRBD2 (5 bases). This CDR3 is built from 17 residues. Trimming left V 0 bases short and J 0 bases short, with 12 bases between. In germline, CDR1 is MGHRA, CDR2 YSYEKL.